The source of this T cell receptor (beta chain) is a study of blood T cell repertoires in COVID-19. The CDR3 consists of 13 residues. Germline V CDR1 and CDR2: SQVTM, ANQGSEA. Trimming removed 8 bases from V and 0 bases from J; junction bases left unmatched: 3. The data were produced by immunoSEQ multiplex PCR, yet TCRdb's version contains in-frame clones alone and is incomplete. The table records approximately 81,000 clones, 90% to 95% of them present only once. Sequences were obtained from peripheral blood. The chain employs TRBV29-1 and TRBJ2-1, with 8 bases lining up with TRBD2. The TCR was taken from a woman between 50 and 59 years old in a cohort sampled during active COVID-19. The CDR3 loop is CSSGGSSYNEQFF. The CDR3 nucleotides are TGCAGCAGCGGGGGCAGCTCCTACAATGAGCAGTTCTTC.